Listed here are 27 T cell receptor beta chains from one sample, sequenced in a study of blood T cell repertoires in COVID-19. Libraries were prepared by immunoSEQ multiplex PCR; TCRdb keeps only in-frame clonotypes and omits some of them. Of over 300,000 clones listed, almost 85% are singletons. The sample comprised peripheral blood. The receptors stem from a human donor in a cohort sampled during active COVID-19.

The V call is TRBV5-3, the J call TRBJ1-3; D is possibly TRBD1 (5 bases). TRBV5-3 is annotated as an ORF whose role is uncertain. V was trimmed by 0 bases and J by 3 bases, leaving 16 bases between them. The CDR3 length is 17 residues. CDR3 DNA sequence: TGTGCCAGAAGCTTGGTATCTAGGGGCGCGGATGGAAACACCATATATTTT. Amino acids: CARSLVSRGADGNTIYF.

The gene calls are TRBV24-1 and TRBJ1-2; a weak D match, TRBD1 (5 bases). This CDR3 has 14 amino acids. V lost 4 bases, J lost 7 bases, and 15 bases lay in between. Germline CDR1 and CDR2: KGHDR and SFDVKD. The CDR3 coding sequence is TGTGCCACCAGTGACCCCGACGGGGGAGCTGGCTACACCTTC. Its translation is CATSDPDGGAGYTF.

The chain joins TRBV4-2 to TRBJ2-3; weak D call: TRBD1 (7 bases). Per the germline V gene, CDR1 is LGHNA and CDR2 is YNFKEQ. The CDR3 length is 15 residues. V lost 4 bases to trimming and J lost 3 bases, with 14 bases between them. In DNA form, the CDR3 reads TGTGCCAGCAGCCCCACAGGGGAGGATACAGATACGCAGTATTTT. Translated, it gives CASSPTGEDTDTQYF.

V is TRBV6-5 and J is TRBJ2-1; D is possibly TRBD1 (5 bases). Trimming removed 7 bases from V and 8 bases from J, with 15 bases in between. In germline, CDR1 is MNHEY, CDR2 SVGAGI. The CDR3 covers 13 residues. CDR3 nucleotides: TGTGCCAGCAACGGAAGGGGTTCCCATGAGCAGTTCTTC. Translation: CASNGRGSHEQFF.

This CDR3 is CASGAYTDTQYF. In nucleotides, the CDR3 is TGTGCCAGCGGGGCCTACACAGATACGCAGTATTTT. J is TRBJ2-3 and V is TRBV5-4, with a tentative D call TRBD1 (5 bases). CDR1 is SGHNT, CDR2 YYREEE, per germline (reference sequence). The ends were cut back, 7 bases at V and 2 bases at J, with 8 bases in the middle. The CDR3 extends over 12 amino acids.

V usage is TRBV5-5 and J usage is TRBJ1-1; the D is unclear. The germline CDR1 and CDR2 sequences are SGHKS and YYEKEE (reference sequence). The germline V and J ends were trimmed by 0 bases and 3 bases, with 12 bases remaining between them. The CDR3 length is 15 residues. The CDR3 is CASSLEAGGYTEAFF. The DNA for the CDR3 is TGTGCCAGCAGCTTGGAGGCTGGAGGGTACACTGAAGCTTTCTTT.

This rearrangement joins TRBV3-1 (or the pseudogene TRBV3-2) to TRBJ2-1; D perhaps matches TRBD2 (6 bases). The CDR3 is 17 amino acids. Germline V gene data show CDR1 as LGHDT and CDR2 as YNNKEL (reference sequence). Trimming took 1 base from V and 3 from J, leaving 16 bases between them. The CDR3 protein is CASSQVAAGYLYNEQFF. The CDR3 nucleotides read TGTGCCAGCAGCCAAGTCGCCGCGGGGTATCTCTACAATGAGCAGTTCTTC.

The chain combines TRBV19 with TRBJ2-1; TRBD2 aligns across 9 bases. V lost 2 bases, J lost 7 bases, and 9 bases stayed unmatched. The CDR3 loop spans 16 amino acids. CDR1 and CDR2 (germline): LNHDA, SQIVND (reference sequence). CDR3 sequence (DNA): TGTGCCAGTAGTATAAGGAGAGCGGGGGGAGGGAATGAGCAGTTCTTC. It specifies CASSIRRAGGGNEQFF.

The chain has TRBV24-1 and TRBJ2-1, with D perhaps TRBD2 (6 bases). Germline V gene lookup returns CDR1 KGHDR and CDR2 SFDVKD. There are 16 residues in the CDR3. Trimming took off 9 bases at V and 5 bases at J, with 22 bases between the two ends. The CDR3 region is CATESSGTRRHNEQFF. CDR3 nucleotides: TGTGCCACCGAATCGTCCGGGACTCGGCGACACAATGAGCAGTTCTTC.

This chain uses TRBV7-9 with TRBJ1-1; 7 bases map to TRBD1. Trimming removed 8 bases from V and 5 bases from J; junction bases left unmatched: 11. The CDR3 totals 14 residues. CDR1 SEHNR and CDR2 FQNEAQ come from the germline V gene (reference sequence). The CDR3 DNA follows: TGTGCCAGCGGGCAGGGGGAGTCGTTGACTGAAGCTTTCTTT. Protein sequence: CASGQGESLTEAFF. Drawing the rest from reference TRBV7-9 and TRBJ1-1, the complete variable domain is DTGVSQNPRHKITKRGQNVTFRCDPISEHNRLYWYRQTLGQGPEFLTYFQNEAQLEKSRLLSDRFSAERPKGSFSTLEIQRTEQGDSAMYLCASGQGESLTEAFFGQGTRLTVV.

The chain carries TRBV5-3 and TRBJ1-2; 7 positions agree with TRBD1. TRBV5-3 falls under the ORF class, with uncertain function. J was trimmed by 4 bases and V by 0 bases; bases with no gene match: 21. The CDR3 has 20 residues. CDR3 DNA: TGTGCCAGAAGCTTGGCTAGGGAACAGGGGCAAGAAGGTTCCATCTATGGCTACACCTTC. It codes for CARSLAREQGQEGSIYGYTF.

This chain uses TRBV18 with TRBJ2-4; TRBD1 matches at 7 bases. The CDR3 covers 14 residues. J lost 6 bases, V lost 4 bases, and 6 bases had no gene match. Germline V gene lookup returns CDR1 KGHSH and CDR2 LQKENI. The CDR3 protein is CASSLQGQGNIQYF. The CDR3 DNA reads TGTGCCAGCTCACTACAGGGGCAGGGAAACATTCAGTACTTC.

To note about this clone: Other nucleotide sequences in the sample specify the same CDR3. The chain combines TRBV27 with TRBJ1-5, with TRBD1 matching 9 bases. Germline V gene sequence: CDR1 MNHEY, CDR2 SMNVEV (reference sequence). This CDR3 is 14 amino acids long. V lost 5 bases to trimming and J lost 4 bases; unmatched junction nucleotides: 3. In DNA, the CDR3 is TGTGCCAGCAGTCCCGGACAGGGGAATCAGCCCCAGCATTTT. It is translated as CASSPGQGNQPQHF.

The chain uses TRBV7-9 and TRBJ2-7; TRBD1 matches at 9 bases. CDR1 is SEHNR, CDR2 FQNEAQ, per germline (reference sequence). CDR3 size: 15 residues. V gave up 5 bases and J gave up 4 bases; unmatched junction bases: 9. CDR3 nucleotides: TGTGCCAGCAGCCGGTGGGACAGGGACTCTTACGAGCAGTACTTC. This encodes CASSRWDRDSYEQYF.

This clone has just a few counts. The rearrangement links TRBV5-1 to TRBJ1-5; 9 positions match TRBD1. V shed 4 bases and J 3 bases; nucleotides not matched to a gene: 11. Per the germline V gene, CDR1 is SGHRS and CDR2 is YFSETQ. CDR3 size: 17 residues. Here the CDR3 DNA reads TGCGCCAGCAGCGGTGCGCGGGACAGGGTCATCAATCAGCCCCAGCATTTT. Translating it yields CASSGARDRVINQPQHF.

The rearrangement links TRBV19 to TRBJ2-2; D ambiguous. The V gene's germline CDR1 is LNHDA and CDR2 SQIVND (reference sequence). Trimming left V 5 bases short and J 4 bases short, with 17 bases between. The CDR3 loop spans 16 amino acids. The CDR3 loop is CASSFYGTRSTGELFF. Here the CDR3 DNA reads TGTGCCAGTAGTTTTTACGGTACGAGGAGCACCGGGGAGCTGTTTTTT. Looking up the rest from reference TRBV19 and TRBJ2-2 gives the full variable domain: DGGITQSPKYLFRKEGQNVTLSCEQNLNHDAMYWYRQDPGQGLRLIYYSQIVNDFQKGDIAEGYSVSREKKESFPLTVTSAQKNPTAFYLCASSFYGTRSTGELFFGEGSRLTVL.

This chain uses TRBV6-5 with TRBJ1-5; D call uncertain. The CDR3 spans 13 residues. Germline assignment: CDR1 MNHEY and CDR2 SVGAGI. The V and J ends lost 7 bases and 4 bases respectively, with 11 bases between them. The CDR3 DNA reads TGTGCCAGCACGGGATCGCTGAATCAGCCCCAGCATTTT. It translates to CASTGSLNQPQHF.

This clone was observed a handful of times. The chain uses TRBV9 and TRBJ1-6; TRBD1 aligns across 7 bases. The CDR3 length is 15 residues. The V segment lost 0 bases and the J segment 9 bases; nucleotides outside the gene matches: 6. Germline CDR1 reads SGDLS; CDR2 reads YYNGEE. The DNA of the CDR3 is TGTGCCAGCAGCGTAGAGGGCAGGGGGGTTTCACCCCTCCACTTT. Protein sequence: CASSVEGRGVSPLHF.

The CDR3 DNA follows: TGCGCCAGCAGCCCGGGCCGGGCAGGGGAATTGAACACTGAAGCTTTCTTT. Protein: CASSPGRAGELNTEAFF. The gene calls are TRBV5-1 and TRBJ1-1, with TRBD1 as a possible D gene (6 bases). V was shortened by 4 bases and J by 0 bases, with 19 bases between the two germline ends. CDR1 is SGHRS, CDR2 YFSETQ, per germline. The CDR3 is 17 residues long.

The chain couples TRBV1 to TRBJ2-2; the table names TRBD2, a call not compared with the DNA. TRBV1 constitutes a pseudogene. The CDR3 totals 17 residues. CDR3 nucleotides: TGCACCTTTGGGAGGCTAGCGGGGGGGCGGAGCACCGGGGAGCTGTTTTTT. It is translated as CTFGRLAGGRSTGELFF.

CDR3 sequence reads: CASSQDGLRGYTF. The CDR3 DNA reads as TGTGCCAGCAGCCAAGATGGTTTGCGGGGCTACACCTTC. This chain joins TRBV4-2 and TRBJ1-2; D gene ambiguous. The CDR3 has 13 amino acids. The germline V and J ends were trimmed by 0 bases and 8 bases, with 10 bases remaining between them. Germline V CDR1 and CDR2: LGHNA, YNFKEQ.

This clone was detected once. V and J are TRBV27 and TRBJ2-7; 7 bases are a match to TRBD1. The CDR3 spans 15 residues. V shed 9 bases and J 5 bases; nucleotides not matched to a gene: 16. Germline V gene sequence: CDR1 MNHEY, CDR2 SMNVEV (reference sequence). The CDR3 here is CASHGHDRDFNEQYF. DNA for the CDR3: TGTGCCAGTCATGGCCACGACAGGGATTTCAACGAGCAGTACTTC.

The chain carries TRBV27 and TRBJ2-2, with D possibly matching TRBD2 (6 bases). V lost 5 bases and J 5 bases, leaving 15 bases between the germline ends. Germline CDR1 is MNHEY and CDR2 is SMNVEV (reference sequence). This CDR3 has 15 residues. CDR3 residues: CASSPSWDLTGELFF. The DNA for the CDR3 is TGTGCCAGCAGTCCCTCCTGGGACTTAACCGGGGAGCTGTTTTTT.

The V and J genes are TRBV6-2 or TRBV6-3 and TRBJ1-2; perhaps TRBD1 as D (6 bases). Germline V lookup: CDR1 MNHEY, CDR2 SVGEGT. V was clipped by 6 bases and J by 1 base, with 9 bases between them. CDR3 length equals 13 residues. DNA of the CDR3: TGTGCCAGCAGCCCGGACAGTAACTATGGCTACACCTTC. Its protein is CASSPDSNYGYTF.

The CDR3 loop is CASNRQGATDTQYF. DNA of the CDR3: TGTGCCAGCAATAGACAGGGAGCAACAGATACGCAGTATTTT. The chain is built from TRBV6-6 and TRBJ2-3; 7 nucleotides align to TRBD1. The germline V gene has CDR1 MNHNY and CDR2 SVGAGI (reference sequence). CDR3 length: 14 amino acids. Trimming cost V 7 bases and J 3 bases; bases outside gene matches: 7.

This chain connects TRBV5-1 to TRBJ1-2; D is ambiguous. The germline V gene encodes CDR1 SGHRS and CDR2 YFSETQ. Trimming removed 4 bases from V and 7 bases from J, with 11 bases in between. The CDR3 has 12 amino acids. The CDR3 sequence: CASSLDRGGYTF. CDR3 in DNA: TGCGCCAGCAGCCTAGACCGGGGTGGCTACACCTTC.

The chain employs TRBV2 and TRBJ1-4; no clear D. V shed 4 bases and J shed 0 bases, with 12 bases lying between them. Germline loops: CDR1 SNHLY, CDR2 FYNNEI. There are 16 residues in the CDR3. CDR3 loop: CASSVDKDATNEKLFF. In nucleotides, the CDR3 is TGTGCCAGCAGTGTTGACAAGGATGCAACTAATGAAAAACTGTTTTTT.